Included here is one T cell receptor beta chain sequence, with context. Antigen: not known. Libraries were prepared by immunoSEQ multiplex PCR; TCRdb keeps only in-frame clonotypes and omits some of them. The repertoire consists of tens of thousands of clones, with around nine tenths occurring once and the leading ten covering 5%. This sample stems from a study of early stage breast cancer tumors. Germline CDR1 reads SNHLY; CDR2 reads FYNNEI. The J segment lost 9 bases and the V segment lost 11 bases, leaving 14 bases of the junction unmatched. The CDR3 is 13 amino acids. Study-level points and caveats: Blood repertoires resembled normal breast more than tumor. Enriched TCRB sequences shared across patients were mostly commonly generated sequences. Bulk DNA sequencing of unsorted cells missed chain pairing and markers.

Sequenced: blood. The chain combines TRBV2 with TRBJ1-2; TRBD1 matches at 8 bases. The receptor's source is a person aged 70 to 85 with breast cancer. CDR3 in DNA: TGTGCCGGTCAGGGGGGACAGGAGATTAGCTACACCTTC. Amino acids: CAGQGGQEISYTF.